This passage covers 18 T cell receptor beta chains from one sample sequenced in a study of untreated major depressive disorder. Clones were read by immunoSEQ multiplex PCR, and TCRdb kept only the in-frame ones, dropping some. The sample has 15,000 to 20,000 clones; approximately 87% are singletons. Sample: CD4+ T cells from PBMCs. The source of these receptors is a woman aged 25 to 39 in good health.

The chain is built from TRBV25-1 and TRBJ1-5; 8 bases are shared with TRBD1. From germline, CDR1 is MGHDK and CDR2 SYGVNS. The V gene end was trimmed by 0 bases and the J gene end by 3 bases; junction bases not matched to a gene: 4. The CDR3 loop spans 16 amino acids. CDR3 nucleotides: TGTGCCAGCAGTGAATATAGGACAGGGTCCAATCAGCCCCAGCATTTT. This gives the protein CASSEYRTGSNQPQHF. The full variable domain, its missing parts supplied by reference TRBV25-1 and TRBJ1-5, is EADIYQTPRYLVIGTGKKITLECSQTMGHDKMYWYQQDPGMELHLIHYSYGVNSTEKGDLSSESTVSRIRTEHFPLTLESARPSHTSQYLCASSEYRTGSNQPQHFGDGTRLSIL.

The chain carries TRBV28 and TRBJ2-7; 10 bases are a match to TRBD2. Germline trimming cut 6 bases from V and 0 bases from J; bases unmatched to any gene: 8. The CDR3 contains 16 residues. Germline-derived CDR1 and CDR2 are MDHEN and SYDVKM. CDR3 sequence: CASRTETSGSSYEQYF. As DNA, the CDR3 is TGTGCCAGCAGGACCGAGACTAGCGGGTCCTCCTACGAGCAGTACTTC.

The CDR3 reads CASSYSEGARTPLHF. CDR3 bases: TGTGCCAGCAGTTACAGTGAGGGTGCCCGGACACCCCTCCACTTT. The chain links TRBV6-5 to TRBJ1-6; D is unclear. V was cut by 2 bases and J by 11 bases, with 16 bases left in between. This CDR3 is 15 amino acids long. Germline CDR1 is MNHEY and CDR2 is SVGAGI.

The gene calls are TRBV28 and TRBJ2-7; a possible D gene is TRBD1 (5 bases). The CDR3 covers 12 residues. Trimming cost V 10 bases and J 2 bases, with 12 bases left between them. Germline CDR1 reads MDHEN; CDR2 reads SYDVKM. The CDR3 nucleotides read TGTGCCACCGCGGACATGACCTACGAGCAGTACTTC. It encodes CATADMTYEQYF.

The J gene is TRBJ2-4, the V gene TRBV30; 10 nucleotides line up with TRBD1. The J segment lost 3 bases and the V segment lost 2 bases, leaving 7 bases of the junction unmatched. Looked up from germline, CDR1 is GTSNPN and CDR2 is SVGIG (reference sequence). The length of the CDR3 is 16 residues. In DNA, the CDR3 is TGTGCCTGGAGTCCGGGACAGGGGATCGGCAAAAACATTCAGTACTTC. Its translation is CAWSPGQGIGKNIQYF.

This clone has a single count. J is TRBJ2-1 and V is TRBV30; D gene unclear. The V gene's germline CDR1 is GTSNPN and CDR2 SVGIG (reference sequence). Trimming removed 3 bases from V and 0 bases from J, with 9 bases in between. The CDR3 spans 14 residues. The DNA for the CDR3 is TGTGCCTGGAGGCGCAGAAGCTCCTACAATGAGCAGTTCTTC. Translated, it gives CAWRRRSSYNEQFF.

V is TRBV28 and J is TRBJ2-7; the match to TRBD1 covers 8 bases. The J segment lost 1 base and the V segment lost 6 bases, leaving 8 bases of the junction unmatched. This CDR3 region has 15 residues. Germline CDR1 is MDHEN and CDR2 is SYDVKM. The CDR3 loop reads CASRGPDRVSYEQYF. CDR3 coding DNA: TGTGCCAGCAGAGGGCCGGACAGGGTGTCCTACGAGCAGTACTTC. Filled out from reference TRBV28 and TRBJ2-7, the complete variable domain reads DVKVTQSSRYLVKRTGEKVFLECVQDMDHENMFWYRQDPGLGLRLIYFSYDVKMKEKGDIPEGYSVSREKKERFSLILESASTNQTSMYLCASRGPDRVSYEQYFGPGTRLTVT.

CDR3 amino acids: CASSKDRVGTGELFF. CDR3 bases: TGTGCCAGCAGCAAGGACAGGGTTGGCACCGGGGAGCTGTTTTTT. The J gene is TRBJ2-2, the V gene TRBV9; 8 positions match TRBD1. V lost 4 bases and J lost 4; bases outside the gene matches: 6. CDR3 length equals 15 residues. Germline V gene data show CDR1 as SGDLS and CDR2 as YYNGEE.

V is TRBV28 and J is TRBJ1-2, with D maybe TRBD1 (5 bases). Germline loops: CDR1 MDHEN, CDR2 SYDVKM. The V gene lost 7 bases and the J gene lost 4 bases, with 19 bases spanning the gap. The CDR3 contains 15 residues. This CDR3 reads CASTNSGGGGYGYTF. The CDR3 DNA sequence: TGTGCCAGCACCAACTCCGGGGGGGGTGGCTATGGCTACACCTTC.

This clone is labeled as medium-sized (0.01 to 0.1%). This chain connects TRBV5-1 to TRBJ1-1, with unresolved D. The CDR3 contains 13 residues. Per germline, CDR1 SGHRS and CDR2 YFSETQ. V gave up 5 bases and J gave up 2 bases, with 10 bases separating them. The CDR3 nucleotides are TGCGCCAGCAGGGTGGGGTCAAACACTGAAGCTTTCTTT. It codes for CASRVGSNTEAFF.

The table lists this clone with a few counts. CDR3 coding DNA: TGTGCCACCAGCAGAGGAGAGCCACCCTATAATTCACCCCTCCACTTT. Amino acids: CATSRGEPPYNSPLHF. V and J are TRBV15 and TRBJ1-6, with unresolved D. The CDR3 consists of 16 residues. Trimming pared 1 base from V and 2 bases from J, leaving 9 bases between. CDR1 is LNHNV, CDR2 YYDKDF, per germline (reference sequence).

The CDR3 is CASSLGATRETQYF. CDR3 coding DNA: TGCGCCAGCAGCTTGGGGGCAACCCGGGAGACCCAGTACTTC. The rearrangement links TRBV5-1 to TRBJ2-5; D ambiguous. CDR1 is SGHRS, CDR2 YFSETQ, per germline. CDR3 length equals 14 residues. V was shortened by 0 bases and J by 5 bases, with 11 bases between the two germline ends.

J is TRBJ2-2 and V is TRBV10-3; a weak D match, TRBD2 (5 bases). Trimming took off 3 bases at V and 6 bases at J, with 8 bases between the two ends. The CDR3 runs to 13 residues. Germline V gives CDR1 ENHRY, CDR2 SYGVKD. The CDR3 sequence: CAISELGAGELFF. The CDR3 DNA sequence: TGTGCCATCAGTGAACTCGGGGCCGGGGAGCTGTTTTTT.

This chain uses TRBV5-6 with TRBJ1-1, with TRBD1 as a possible D gene (5 bases). Deletions cut 0 bases from V and 3 bases from J, with 9 bases between. The V gene's germline CDR1 is SGHDT and CDR2 YYEEEE. The CDR3 is made up of 14 amino acids. The CDR3 bases are TGTGCCAGCAGCTTGGGGCAGGGCTACACTGAAGCTTTCTTT. Its protein product is CASSLGQGYTEAFF.

A remark on this clone: At one end, the junction sequence differs from germline, possibly due to a read error. This chain joins TRBV7-7 and TRBJ2-5; possibly TRBD1 for D (5 bases). Germline assignment: CDR1 SSHAT and CDR2 FNYEAQ (reference sequence). The CDR3 length is 14 residues. The CDR3 here is CASSLALGEETQYF. CDR3 coding DNA: TGTGCTAGCAGCTTAGCCTTAGGGGAAGAGACCCAGTACTTC.

The chain uses TRBV5-4 and TRBJ1-6; D may be TRBD1 (5 bases). There are 14 residues in the CDR3. Trimming shortened V by 4 bases and J by 4 bases, and 9 bases separated the two germline ends. The germline V gene has CDR1 SGHNT and CDR2 YYREEE (reference sequence). CDR3 protein: CASSRDPYNSPLHF. CDR3 nucleotide sequence: TGTGCCAGCAGCCGGGACCCATATAATTCACCCCTCCACTTT.

V gene TRBV5-1 combines with J gene TRBJ2-6, with D hard to call. CDR3 length: 15 amino acids. CDR1 and CDR2 (germline): SGHRS, YFSETQ. Trimming took off 4 bases at V and 0 bases at J, with 8 bases between the two ends. CDR3 bases: TGCGCCAGCAGCGGGTACAGCTCTGGGGCCAACGTCCTGACTTTC. The encoded protein is CASSGYSSGANVLTF.

The chain carries TRBV28 and TRBJ2-7; 10 bases match TRBD2. This CDR3 has 17 amino acids. Germline V gives CDR1 MDHEN, CDR2 SYDVKM. J was trimmed by 0 bases and V by 4 bases; bases with no gene match: 9. The CDR3 is CASSYVLAGPRSYEQYF. The CDR3 DNA sequence: TGTGCCAGCAGTTATGTACTAGCGGGACCCCGCTCCTACGAGCAGTACTTC.